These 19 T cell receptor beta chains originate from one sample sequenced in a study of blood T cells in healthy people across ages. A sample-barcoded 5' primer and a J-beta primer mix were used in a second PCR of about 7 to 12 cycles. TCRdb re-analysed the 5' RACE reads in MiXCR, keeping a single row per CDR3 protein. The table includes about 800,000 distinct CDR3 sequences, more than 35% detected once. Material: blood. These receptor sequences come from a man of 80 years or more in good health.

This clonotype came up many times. The CDR3 here is CASSQDKGAGPQETQYF. Written as DNA, the CDR3 is TGCGCCAGCAGCCAAGATAAGGGAGCGGGACCCCAAGAGACCCAGTACTTC. The genes are TRBV4-1 and TRBJ2-5, with 7 bases that match TRBD2. The V segment lost 0 bases and the J segment 1 base; nucleotides outside the gene matches: 8. The V gene's germline CDR1 is MGHRA and CDR2 YSYEKL. This CDR3 has 17 residues.

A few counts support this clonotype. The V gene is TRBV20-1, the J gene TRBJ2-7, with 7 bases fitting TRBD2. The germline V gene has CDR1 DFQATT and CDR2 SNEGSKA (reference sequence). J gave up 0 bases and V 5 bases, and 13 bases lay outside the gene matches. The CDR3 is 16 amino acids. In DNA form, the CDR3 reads TGCAGTGCTCAAACTGTCGGGGGAGGGATCTCCTACGAGCAGTACTTC. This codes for CSAQTVGGGISYEQYF.

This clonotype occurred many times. CDR3 coding DNA: TGTGCCAGCAGCTTACCTCAGACAGGAAGGACTGAAGCTTTCTTT. This encodes CASSLPQTGRTEAFF. The rearrangement links TRBV7-2 to TRBJ1-1, with TRBD1 as a possible D gene (6 bases). The germline CDR1 and CDR2 sequences are SGHTA and FQGNSA. V was shortened by 2 bases and J by 5 bases, with 15 bases between the two germline ends. The CDR3 is 15 residues long.

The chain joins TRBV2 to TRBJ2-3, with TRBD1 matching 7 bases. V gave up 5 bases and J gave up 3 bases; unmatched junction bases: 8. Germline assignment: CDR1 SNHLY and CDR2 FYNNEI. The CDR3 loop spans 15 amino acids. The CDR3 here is CASSLGTVLTDTQYF. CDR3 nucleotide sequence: TGTGCCAGCAGTTTAGGGACAGTCTTAACAGATACGCAGTATTTT.

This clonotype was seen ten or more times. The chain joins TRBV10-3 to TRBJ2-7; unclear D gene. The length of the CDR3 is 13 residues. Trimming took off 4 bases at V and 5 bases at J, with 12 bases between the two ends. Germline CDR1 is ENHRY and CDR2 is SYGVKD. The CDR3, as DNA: TGTGCCATCAGTGGTGAAGTACAAGACGAGCAGTACTTC. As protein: CAISGEVQDEQYF.

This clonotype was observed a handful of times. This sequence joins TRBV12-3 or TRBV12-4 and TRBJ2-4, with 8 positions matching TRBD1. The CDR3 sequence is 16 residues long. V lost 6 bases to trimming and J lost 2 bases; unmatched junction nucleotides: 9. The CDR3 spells CASSSDRADTKNIQYF. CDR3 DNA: TGTGCCAGCAGCTCGGACAGGGCCGATACCAAAAACATTCAGTACTTC.

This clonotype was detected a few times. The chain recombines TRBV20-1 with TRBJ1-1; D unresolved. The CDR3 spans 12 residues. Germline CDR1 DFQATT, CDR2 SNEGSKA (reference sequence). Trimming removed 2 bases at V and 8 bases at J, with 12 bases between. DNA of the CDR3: TGCAGTGCTAGAAGGGATGGTGCAGAAGCTTTCTTT. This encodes CSARRDGAEAFF.

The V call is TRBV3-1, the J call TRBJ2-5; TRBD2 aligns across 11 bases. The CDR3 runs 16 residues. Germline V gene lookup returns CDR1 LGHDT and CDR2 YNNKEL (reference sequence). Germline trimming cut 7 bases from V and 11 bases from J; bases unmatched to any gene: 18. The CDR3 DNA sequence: TGTGCCAGCACCCCTCAACTAGCGGGAGCCTACAATGAGCAGTACTTC. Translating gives CASTPQLAGAYNEQYF.

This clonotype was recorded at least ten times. The CDR3 sequence is CASSPGGTAGLETQYF. As DNA, the CDR3 is TGTGCCAGCAGCCCTGGGGGAACCGCCGGGCTGGAGACCCAGTACTTC. V gene TRBV7-3 combines with J gene TRBJ2-5; either TRBD1 or TRBD2 may supply D (5 bases each). The germline V and J ends were trimmed by 5 bases and 5 bases, with 21 bases remaining between them. The length of the CDR3 is 16 residues. Germline V gene sequence: CDR1 SGHTA, CDR2 FQGTGA.

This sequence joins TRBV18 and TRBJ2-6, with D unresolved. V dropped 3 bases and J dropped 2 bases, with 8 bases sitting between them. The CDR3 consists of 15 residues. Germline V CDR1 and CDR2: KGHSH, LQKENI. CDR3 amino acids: CASSPGIPGANVLTF. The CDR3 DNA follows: TGTGCCAGCTCACCTGGAATTCCTGGGGCCAACGTCCTGACTTTC.

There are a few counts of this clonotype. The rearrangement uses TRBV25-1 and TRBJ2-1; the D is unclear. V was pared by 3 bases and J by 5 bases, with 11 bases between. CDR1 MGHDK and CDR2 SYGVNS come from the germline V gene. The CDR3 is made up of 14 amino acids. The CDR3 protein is CASSDPGLHNEQFF. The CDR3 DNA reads TGTGCCAGCAGTGATCCAGGCCTCCACAATGAGCAGTTCTTC.

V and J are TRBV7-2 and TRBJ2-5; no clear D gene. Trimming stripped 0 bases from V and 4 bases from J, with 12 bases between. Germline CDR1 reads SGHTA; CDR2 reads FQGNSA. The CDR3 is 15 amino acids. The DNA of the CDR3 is TGTGCCAGCAGCTTAGCGGACCTCAGGTCAGAGACCCAGTACTTC. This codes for CASSLADLRSETQYF.

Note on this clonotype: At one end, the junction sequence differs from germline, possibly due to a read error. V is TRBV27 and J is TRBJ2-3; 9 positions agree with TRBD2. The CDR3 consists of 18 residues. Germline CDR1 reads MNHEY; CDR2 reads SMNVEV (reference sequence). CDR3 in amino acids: CACSLRVIVAGDTDTQYF. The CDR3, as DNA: TGTGCCTGCAGTCTTAGGGTAATCGTAGCGGGAGACACAGATACGCAGTATTTT.

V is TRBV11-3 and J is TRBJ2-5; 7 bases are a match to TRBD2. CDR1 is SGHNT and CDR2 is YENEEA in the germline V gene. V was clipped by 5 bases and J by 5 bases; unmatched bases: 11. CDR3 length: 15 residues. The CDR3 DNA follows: TGTGCCAGCAGCGTGGACGGCGGGAGTGGTGAGACCCAGTACTTC. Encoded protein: CASSVDGGSGETQYF.

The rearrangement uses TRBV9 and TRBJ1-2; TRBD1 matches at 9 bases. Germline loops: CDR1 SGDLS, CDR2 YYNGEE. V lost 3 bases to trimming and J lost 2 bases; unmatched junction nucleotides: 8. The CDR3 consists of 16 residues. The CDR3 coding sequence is TGTGCCAGCAGCGGACAGGACAGGGGCGGCAACTATGGCTACACCTTC. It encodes CASSGQDRGGNYGYTF.

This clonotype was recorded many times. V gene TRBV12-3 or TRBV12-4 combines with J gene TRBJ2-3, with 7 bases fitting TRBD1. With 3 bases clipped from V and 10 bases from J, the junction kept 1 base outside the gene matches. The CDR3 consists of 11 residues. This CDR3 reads CASSFGTAQYF. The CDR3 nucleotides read TGTGCCAGCAGTTTTGGGACAGCGCAGTATTTT.

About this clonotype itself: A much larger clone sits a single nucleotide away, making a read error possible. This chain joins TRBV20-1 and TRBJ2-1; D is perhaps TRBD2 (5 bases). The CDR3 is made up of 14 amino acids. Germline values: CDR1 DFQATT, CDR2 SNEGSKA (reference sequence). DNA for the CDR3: TGCAGTACTAGACCCCGGGGAAATTCCTACGAGCAGTTCTTC. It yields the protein CSTRPRGNSYEQFF.

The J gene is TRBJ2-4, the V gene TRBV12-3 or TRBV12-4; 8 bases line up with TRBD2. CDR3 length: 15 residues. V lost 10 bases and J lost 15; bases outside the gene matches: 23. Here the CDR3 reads CANSQTGGTSPVPYF. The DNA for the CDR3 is TGTGCCAACAGCCAGACGGGGGGGACCTCCCCGGTACCGTACTTC.

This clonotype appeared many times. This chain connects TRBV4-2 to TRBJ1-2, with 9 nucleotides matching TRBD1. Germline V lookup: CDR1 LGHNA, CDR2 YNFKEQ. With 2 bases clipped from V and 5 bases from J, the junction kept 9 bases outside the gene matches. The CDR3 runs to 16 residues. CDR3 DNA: TGTGCCAGCAGCCAAATCCCCAGGGACAGGGATTATGGCTACACCTTC. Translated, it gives CASSQIPRDRDYGYTF.